These 4 T cell receptor beta chains were all obtained from the same sample, sequenced in a study of regulatory T cells in long-lasting Graves disease. Relying on iRepertoire HTBI primers and Arm-PCR of CDR3 regions, the team built TCR beta libraries. TCRdb independently ran MiXCR on the multiplex PCR reads; one entry per CDR3 protein. Of some 200,000 distinct CDR3 sequences in the sample, approximately 18% were seen once. The time point is: newly diagnosed GD, antithyroid drugs for less than 3 months. Construction of the TCR library relied on RNA isolated from PBMCs. These data were likewise used in another study, on T cells in Graves' hyperthyroidism and ophthalmopathy.

This material consisted of peripheral blood mononuclear cells (PBMCs), taken at new diagnosis, from a patient treated with antithyroid drugs. The receptor source for this set is a woman in her twenties or thirties with Graves disease.

The chain uses TRBV2 and TRBJ2-7, with a possible D match to TRBD2 (7 bases). CDR1 SNHLY and CDR2 FYNNEI come from the germline V gene. This CDR3 comprises 15 residues. The germline V and J ends were trimmed by 6 bases and 2 bases, with 17 bases remaining between them. This CDR3 reads CASSPRGGDPYEQYF. CDR3 sequence (DNA): TGTGCCAGCAGCCCAAGGGGGGGGGACCCCTACGAGCAGTACTTC.

This clonotype occurred many times. This chain connects TRBV15 to TRBJ1-6; 7 positions agree with TRBD1. The CDR3 length is 13 residues. CDR1 LNHNV and CDR2 YYDKDF come from the germline V gene (reference sequence). V shed 9 bases, J shed 7 bases, and the junction held 6 bases outside the gene matches. The CDR3 DNA follows: TGTGCCACATCTACAGGGGAGAATTCACCCCTCCACTTT. Translating gives CATSTGENSPLHF.

This clonotype has at least ten counts. The chain recombines TRBV6-5 with TRBJ1-2, with D perhaps matching TRBD1 (5 bases). Trimming pared 0 bases from V and 5 bases from J, leaving 13 bases between. The CDR3 contains 15 residues. Germline V gives CDR1 MNHEY, CDR2 SVGAGI. The CDR3 DNA follows: TGTGCCAGCAGTTACTCGGGCAGGGAAGGGTATGGCTACACCTTC. The encoded protein is CASSYSGREGYGYTF.

As regards this clonotype: A much larger clone lies a single base off, so this may be a read error. This chain uses TRBV20-1 with TRBJ1-6; D call uncertain. Germline CDR1 is DFQATT and CDR2 is SNEGSKA (reference sequence). V was pared by 0 bases and J by 11 bases, with 14 bases between. The CDR3 loop spans 14 amino acids. The CDR3 DNA reads as TGCAGTGCTAGAGATCCGCAGTCAAATCCACCCCTCCACTTT. Its translation is CSARDPQSNPPLHF.